These T cell receptor beta chains were read from a single sample in a study of low-dose radiotherapy and immunotherapy resistance in tumors. TCRdb re-analysed the reads in MiXCR, keeping a single row per CDR3 protein. The sample has tens of thousands of distinct CDR3 sequences; under 10% are singletons. The sample was PBMCs, taken before treatment. All receptors derive from a male donor with prostate cancer. Both conserved end residues are part of each CDR3. Fields, in order: J gene, D gene, clone size, V gene, CDR3 protein, CDR3 DNA. D genes are given only for firm matches. The size field reads once, few, many, or a class for an expanded clone.

>TRBJ2-5|-|few|TRBV27
CASSDRPRETQYF
TGTGCCAGCAGTGACAGGCCACGGGAGACCCAGTACTTC
>TRBJ2-3|TRBD1|many|TRBV20-1
CSGGTASTDTQYF
TGCAGTGGAGGGACAGCCTCCACAGATACGCAGTATTTT
>TRBJ2-7|TRBD1|many|TRBV7-2
CASSFPGGYEQYF
TGTGCCAGCAGCTTCCCAGGGGGCTACGAGCAGTACTTC
>TRBJ2-1|-|many|TRBV24-1
CATSEGGHEQFF
TGTGCCACCAGTGAGGGGGGCCATGAGCAGTTCTTC
>TRBJ2-5|-|few|TRBV9
CASSDGNQETQYF
TGTGCCAGCAGTGACGGAAACCAAGAGACCCAGTACTTC
>TRBJ1-2|-|many|TRBV9
CASSSNRDTLDYGYTF
TGTGCCAGCAGCTCCAACCGGGACACCCTAGACTATGGCTACACCTTC
>TRBJ1-2|TRBD1|many|TRBV28
CGSGTGVGYTF
TGTGGGTCAGGGACAGGGGTTGGCTACACCTTC
>TRBJ2-1|-|many|TRBV7-6
CASSLGSGTPGGFNEQFF
TGTGCCAGCAGCTTAGGCTCCGGGACACCCGGCGGTTTCAATGAGCAGTTCTTC
>TRBJ2-7|-|many|TRBV21-1
CASSKGGGRAVRQYF
TGTGCCAGCAGCAAAGGTGGCGGGAGGGCCGTCCGGCAGTACTTC
>TRBJ1-5|-|many|TRBV30
CAWRKGEYQPQHF
TGTGCCTGGAGGAAGGGGGAGTATCAGCCCCAGCATTTT
>TRBJ2-4|-|many|TRBV6-2/TRBV6-3
CASSVLVAAIQYF
TGTGCCAGCAGTGTGTTGGTAGCTGCCATTCAGTACTTC